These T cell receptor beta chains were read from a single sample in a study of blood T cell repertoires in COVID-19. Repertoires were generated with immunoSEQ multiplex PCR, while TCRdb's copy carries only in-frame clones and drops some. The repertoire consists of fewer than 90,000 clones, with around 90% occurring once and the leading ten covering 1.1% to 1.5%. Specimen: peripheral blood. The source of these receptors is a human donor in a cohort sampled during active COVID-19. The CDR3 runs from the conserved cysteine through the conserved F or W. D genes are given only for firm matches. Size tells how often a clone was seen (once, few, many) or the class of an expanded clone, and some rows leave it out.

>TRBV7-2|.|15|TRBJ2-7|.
CASSLDQGNIYEQYF
TGTGCCAGCAGCTTAGACCAGGGCAATATTTACGAGCAGTACTTC
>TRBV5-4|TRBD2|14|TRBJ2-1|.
CASSTKRGNNEQFF
TGTGCCAGCAGCACCAAGCGGGGAAACAATGAGCAGTTCTTC
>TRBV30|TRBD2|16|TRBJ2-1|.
CAWSVHRLAGGNEQFF
TGTGCCTGGAGTGTACATCGGCTAGCGGGGGGGAATGAGCAGTTCTTC
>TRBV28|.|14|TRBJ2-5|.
CASRDSPAIRAQYF
TGTGCCAGCAGGGACAGTCCAGCAATTAGGGCCCAGTACTTC
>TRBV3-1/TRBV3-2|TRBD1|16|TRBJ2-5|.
CASSLGEGANQETQYF
TGTGCCAGCAGCCTCGGCGAGGGGGCGAACCAAGAGACCCAGTACTTC
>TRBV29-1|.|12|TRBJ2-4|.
CSVGRGLDIQYF
TGCAGCGTTGGGAGGGGGCTGGACATTCAGTACTTC
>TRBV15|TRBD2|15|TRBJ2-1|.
CATSWGEGSYNEQFF
TGTGCCACCAGCTGGGGGGAGGGCTCGTACAATGAGCAGTTCTTC
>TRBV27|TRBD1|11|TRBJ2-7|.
CASSTGAEQYF
TGTGCCAGCTCAACAGGGGCGGAGCAGTACTTC
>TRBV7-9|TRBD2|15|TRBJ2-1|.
CASSLGSGSVDEQFF
TGTGCCAGCAGCTTAGGTAGCGGGAGCGTCGATGAGCAGTTCTTC
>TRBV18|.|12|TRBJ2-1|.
CASFRVDNEQFF
TGTGCCAGCTTCCGGGTCGACAATGAGCAGTTCTTC
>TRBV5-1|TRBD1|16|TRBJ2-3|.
CASSPLTGVGTDTQYF
TGCGCCAGCAGCCCACTGACAGGGGTAGGCACAGATACGCAGTATTTT
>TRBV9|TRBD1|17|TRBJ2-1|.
CASSVGTGGTPYNEQFF
TGTGCCAGCAGCGTAGGGACAGGGGGGACCCCCTACAATGAGCAGTTCTTC
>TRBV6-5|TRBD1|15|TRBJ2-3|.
CASSFPGTGGDTQYF
TGTGCCAGCAGTTTTCCCGGGACAGGGGGAGATACGCAGTATTTT
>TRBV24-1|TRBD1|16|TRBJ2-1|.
CATSGEEGARYNEQFF
TGTGCCACCAGTGGGGAAGAGGGGGCGCGATACAATGAGCAGTTCTTC
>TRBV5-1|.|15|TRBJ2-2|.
CASSIGTSNTGELFF
TGCGCCAGCAGCATCGGGACTTCTAACACCGGGGAGCTGTTTTTT
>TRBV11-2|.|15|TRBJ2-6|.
CASSRRGAGANVLTF
TGTGCCAGCAGCCGAAGGGGTGCTGGGGCCAACGTCCTGACTTTC
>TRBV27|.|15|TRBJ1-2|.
CASSLSQGYNYGYTF
TGTGCCAGCAGTTTATCTCAGGGGTATAACTATGGCTACACCTTC
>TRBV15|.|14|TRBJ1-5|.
CATSRQGGFQPQHF
TGTGCCACCAGCAGACAGGGTGGCTTTCAGCCCCAGCATTTT
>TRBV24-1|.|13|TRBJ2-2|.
CATSGSHTGELFF
TGTGCCACCAGTGGTAGTCACACCGGGGAGCTGTTTTTT
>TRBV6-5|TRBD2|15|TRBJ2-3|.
CASSSTSGNTDTQYF
TGTGCCAGCAGTTCGACTAGCGGGAACACAGATACGCAGTATTTT
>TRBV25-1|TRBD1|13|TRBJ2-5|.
CASRGQVLETQYF
TGTGCCAGCAGGGGACAGGTGCTTGAGACCCAGTACTTC
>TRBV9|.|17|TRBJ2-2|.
CASSDPLAGANTGELFF
TGTGCCAGCAGCGATCCCCTCGCGGGCGCTAACACCGGGGAGCTGTTTTTT
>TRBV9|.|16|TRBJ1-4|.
CASSSSPWATNEKLFF
TGTGCCAGCAGCTCCTCCCCGTGGGCCACTAATGAAAAACTGTTTTTT
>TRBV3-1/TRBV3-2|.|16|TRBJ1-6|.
CASSQAPPGGGSPLHF
TGTGCCAGCAGCCAAGCACCACCGGGGGGCGGTTCACCCCTCCACTTT
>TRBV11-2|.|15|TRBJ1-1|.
CASSLDIAVNTEAFF
TGTGCCAGCAGCTTAGATATCGCGGTGAACACTGAAGCTTTCTTT
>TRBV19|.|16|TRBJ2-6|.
CASSIRPGAGANVLTF
TGTGCCAGTAGTATCCGGCCAGGGGCCGGGGCCAACGTCCTGACTTTC
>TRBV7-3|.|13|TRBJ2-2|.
CASSQRQAGELFF
TGTGCCAGCAGCCAAAGGCAGGCCGGGGAGCTGTTTTTT
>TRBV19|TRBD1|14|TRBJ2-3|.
CASSTGQGTDTQYF
TGTGCCAGTAGTACCGGACAGGGCACAGATACGCAGTATTTT
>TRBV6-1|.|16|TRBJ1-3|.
CASSGGRTNSGNTIYF
TGTGCCAGCAGTGGGGGTAGGACAAACTCTGGAAACACCATATATTTT
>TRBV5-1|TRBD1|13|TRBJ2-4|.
CASSSGQGNIQYF
TGCGCCAGCAGCTCCGGACAGGGAAACATTCAGTACTTC
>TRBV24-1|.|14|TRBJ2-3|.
CATSEAGGQDTQYF
TGTGCCACCAGTGAGGCCGGAGGGCAAGATACGCAGTATTTT
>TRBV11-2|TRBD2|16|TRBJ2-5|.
CASSSMAGRAGETQYF
TGTGCCAGCAGCAGCATGGCGGGGAGGGCCGGAGAGACCCAGTACTTC
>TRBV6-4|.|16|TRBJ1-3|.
CASSDRGRGSGNTIYF
TGTGCCAGCAGTGACCGGGGCAGGGGTTCTGGAAACACCATATATTTT
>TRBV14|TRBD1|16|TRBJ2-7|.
CASSQVGQGLLGEQYF
TGTGCCAGCAGCCAAGTGGGACAGGGCCTCCTCGGCGAGCAGTACTTC
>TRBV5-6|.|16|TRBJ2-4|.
CASSLLSLLAKNIQYF
TGTGCCAGCAGCCTGCTAAGTCTTCTAGCCAAAAACATTCAGTACTTC
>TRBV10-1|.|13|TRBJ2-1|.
CASSETQGGEQFF
TGCGCCAGCAGTGAGACCCAGGGCGGAGAGCAGTTCTTC
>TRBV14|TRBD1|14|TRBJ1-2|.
CASSRETGVIGYTF
TGTGCCAGCAGCCGAGAGACAGGGGTGATTGGCTACACCTTC
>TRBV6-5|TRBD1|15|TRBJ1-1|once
CASGGTGSGNTEAFF
TGTGCCAGCGGAGGGACAGGGTCGGGGAACACTGAAGCTTTCTTT
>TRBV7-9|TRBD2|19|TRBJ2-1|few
CASSLVTLLAGEIGNEQFF
TGTGCCAGCAGCTTAGTCACTTTACTAGCGGGAGAAATAGGCAATGAGCAGTTCTTC
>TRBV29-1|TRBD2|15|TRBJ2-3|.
CSVLKAGGNTDTQYF
TGCAGCGTACTTAAAGCGGGGGGAAACACAGATACGCAGTATTTT
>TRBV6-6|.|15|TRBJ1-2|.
CASSYSAGGTYGYTF
TGTGCCAGCAGTTACTCGGCGGGGGGGACCTATGGCTACACCTTC
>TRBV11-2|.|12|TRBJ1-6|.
CASLSYNSPLHF
TGTGCCAGCCTCTCCTATAATTCACCCCTCCACTTT
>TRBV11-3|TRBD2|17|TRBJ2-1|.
CASSLRGHSGSYNEQFF
TGTGCCAGCAGCTTAAGAGGTCATAGCGGGTCGTACAATGAGCAGTTCTTC
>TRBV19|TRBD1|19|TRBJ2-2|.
CASSIIGTGVVGETGELFF
TGTGCCAGTAGTATAATAGGGACAGGGGTAGTGGGGGAAACCGGGGAGCTGTTTTTT
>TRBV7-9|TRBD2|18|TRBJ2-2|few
CASSLRNSLAAPGGELFF
TGTGCCAGCAGCTTAAGGAATTCACTAGCGGCTCCTGGCGGGGAGCTGTTTTTT
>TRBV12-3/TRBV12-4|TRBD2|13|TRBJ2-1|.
CASSFGTTNEQFF
TGTGCCAGCAGTTTCGGGACTACAAATGAGCAGTTCTTC
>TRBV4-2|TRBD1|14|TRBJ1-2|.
CASSPGTGFYGYTF
TGTGCCAGCAGCCCCGGGACAGGGTTCTATGGCTACACCTTC
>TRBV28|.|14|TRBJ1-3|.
CASSFYRTGNTIYF
TGTGCCAGCAGTTTTTACAGAACTGGAAACACCATATATTTT
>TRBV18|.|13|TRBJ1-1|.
CASSQEQNTEAFF
TGTGCCAGCTCTCAGGAACAGAACACTGAAGCTTTCTTT
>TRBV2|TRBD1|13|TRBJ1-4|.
CASSQGAREKLFF
TGTGCCAGCAGTCAGGGGGCCAGGGAAAAACTGTTTTTT
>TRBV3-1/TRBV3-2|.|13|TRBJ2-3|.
CASSRRVLDTQYF
TGTGCCAGCAGTCGGAGGGTCTTAGATACGCAGTATTTT